The following is a T cell receptor (beta chain) sequence with its context. How the authors handled the data: Cell counts per sample came from amplifying reference gene primers. Repertoires were generated with immunoSEQ multiplex PCR, while TCRdb's copy carries only in-frame clones and drops some. The V and J calls and the clone size are those of that table, but D and trimming were determined from the DNA. The table lists 150,000 to 200,000 clones, around 82% of them singletons. The data were obtained in a study of blood T cell repertoires in COVID-19. As for the study in general: From T cells, B-cell-depleted T cells, or PBMCs came the material, which was cDNA or gDNA.

Germline assignment: CDR1 MDHEN and CDR2 SYDVKM. V was clipped by 8 bases and J by 8 bases, with 12 bases between them. The CDR3 sequence is 11 residues long. This clonotype was obtained from a woman aged 40 to 50 with COVID-19, enrolled during active disease. V gene TRBV28 combines with J gene TRBJ1-2; D perhaps matches TRBD1 (5 bases). Sequences were obtained from peripheral blood. The CDR3, as DNA: TGTGCCAGCCGACAGCAGTACGGCTACACCTTC. This translates into CASRQQYGYTF.